The source of this T cell receptor beta chain is a study of CD8 T cells in Susac syndrome. The sequenced target, TCR beta, came from blood CD8+ and CD4+ T cells. For this clonotype: Its antigen is not known.

Reverse transcription of about 0.5 to 1 ug RNA used random hexamers. An immunoSEQ multiplex PCR generated amplified TCR beta CDR3 products spanning 54 Vbeta and 13 Jbeta. TCRdb reprocessed the immunoSEQ multiplex PCR reads via MiXCR and lists one record per CDR3 protein. Among approximately 180,000 distinct CDR3 sequences listed, approximately 95% were seen once. CDR1 and CDR2 (germline): SQVTM, ANQGSEA. The CDR3 has 12 residues. Trimming stripped 6 bases from V and 7 bases from J, with 13 bases between. The study, taken as a whole, reports: Individuals included in the TCR sequencing and HLA analysis were acknowledged by the study to be relatively few in number.

The TCR originated in a human donor with multiple sclerosis. The chain recombines TRBV29-1 with TRBJ1-5, with a weak D call TRBD1 (5 bases). The sequencing input was CD4+ T cells from PBMCs. The DNA of the CDR3 is TGCAGCGTGGGGACGCTCGGCCAGCCCCAGCATTTT. Its translation: CSVGTLGQPQHF.